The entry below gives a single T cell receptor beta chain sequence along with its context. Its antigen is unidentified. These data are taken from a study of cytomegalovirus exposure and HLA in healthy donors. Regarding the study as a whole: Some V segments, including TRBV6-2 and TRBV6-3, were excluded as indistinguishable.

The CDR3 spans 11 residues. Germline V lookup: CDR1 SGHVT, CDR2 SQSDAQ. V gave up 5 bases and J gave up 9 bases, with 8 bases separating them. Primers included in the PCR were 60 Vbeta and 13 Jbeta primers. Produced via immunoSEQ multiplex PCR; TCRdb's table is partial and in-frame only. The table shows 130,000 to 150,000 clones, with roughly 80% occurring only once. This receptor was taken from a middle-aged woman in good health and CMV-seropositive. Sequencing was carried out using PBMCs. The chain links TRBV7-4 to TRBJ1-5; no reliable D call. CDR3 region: CASSLTWPQHF. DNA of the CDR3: TGTGCCAGCAGCCTAACGTGGCCCCAGCATTTT.